This TCR beta chain was recorded in a study of blood T cell repertoires in COVID-19 (dated by TCRdb to between 2020 and 2021). For the wider study: Collaborator samples came from the United States, Italy and Spain and covered acute and convalescent phases of COVID-19. Where available, HLA class I and class II types were obtained from metadata supplied by the sample provider rather than from assay-based typing. The material from the prospective study consisted of cDNA or gDNA derived from T cells, B-cell-depleted T cells, or PBMCs. Deeply sampled blood TCRbeta repertoires from subjects exposed to, actively infected with, or recovered from COVID-19 were included in the dataset. A freely available public database, intended as a resource for researchers studying the immune response to SARS-CoV-2, is where the repertoires were released. A de-identified subject ID, COVID-19 status, age in years and sex were almost always included in the sample metadata. Samples were obtained from the ongoing ImmuneRACE study (first 160 participants) and from about 1,300 subjects provided by 6 global collaborators.

This clone was seen more than once but under ten times. This receptor's antigen is unknown. Base qualities are not at hand, and no much larger clone is one base apart. The paper's findings and limits, for the study overall: How much clinical and demographic metadata was included differed by source and by participant, and the metadata was provided uncurated.

Collaborating institutions collected whole blood in K2EDTA tubes following their own protocols. For TCRbeta analysis, collaborator samples were shipped as frozen whole blood, as isolated PBMCs, or as DNA extracted from either sample type. The immunoSEQ Assay, a bias-controlled multiplex PCR, was used to amplify TCRbeta CDR3 regions from genomic DNA. The authors' analysis ran thus. The number of nucleated cells in each sample was estimated from the amplification of reference gene primers within the assay. Sequence reads were collapsed and filtered to measure the absolute abundance of every unique TCRbeta CDR3 rearrangement. For each sample, productive Simpson clonality was calculated as the square root of Simpson's diversity index across productive rearrangements. The table comes from immuneACCESS by way of TCRdb, which keeps in-frame sequences with V and J called. Part of the clones is missing from these tables; in studies checked, under half for an unresolved V gene and the rest for unknown reasons. V and J calls and clone size are those listed in that table; D and trimming were worked out from the DNA. For this sample there are under 150,000 clones; approximately 81% appear just once. In total, the top ten clones hold less than 2% of the sample.

Here V drops 8 bases and J drops 4 bases, and the junction holds 15 bases not matched to any gene. Including the terminal cysteine and phenylalanine, the CDR3 comprises 17 residues. The kept DNA is CDR3 alone, 51 bases in frame from the first base. Looking up the germline V gene (reference sequence) yields CDR1 MNHEY and CDR2 SMNVEV. The V and J genes are TRBV27 and TRBJ2-4; 9 central nucleotides agree with TRBD2. The material sequenced was peripheral blood. The sequence was collected from a man in his fifties with acute or convalescent COVID-19. The CDR3 region reads CASGYLLAGGRKNIQYF. The base sequence is TGTGCCAGCGGCTACCTTCTCGCGGGGGGGCGGAAAAACATTCAGTACTTC.